This T cell receptor beta chain stems from a study of OX40 agonist ivuxolimab in advanced cancers. As for the study in general: With ivuxolimab, an agonistic anti-OX40 (CD134) antibody, patients were treated. Intravenous ivuxolimab was administered to patients every 2 weeks at 0.01 to 10 mg/kg. At 65% to 85% male, the cohort had a mean age of about 55 years, ranging from roughly 20 to 90. Overall study findings and caveats: Normalized expansion of T-cell clones was also low for some nonresponders.

Worth noting for this clone: Its cognate antigen is unknown.

Using immunoSEQ multiplex PCR, the repertoire was profiled, and TCRdb retains in-frame clones only, with some absent. The sample records roughly 83,000 clones, about 90% being singletons. V was pared by 6 bases and J by 4 bases, with 10 bases between. Per germline, CDR1 MDHEN and CDR2 SYDVKM. The CDR3 loop spans 13 amino acids. The V and J genes are TRBV28 and TRBJ1-5; D unresolved. The TCR originated in an adult with an advanced solid tumor such as melanoma, head and neck, liver or kidney cancer. Sample: CD4+ or CD8+ T cells sorted from blood, taken in a trial of the OX40 agonist ivuxolimab. The CDR3 sequence is CASREPRNQPQHF. The CDR3 coding sequence is TGTGCCAGCAGAGAGCCGCGGAATCAGCCCCAGCATTTT.